A selection of T cell receptor beta chains follows, all from one sample in a study of cytomegalovirus exposure and HLA in healthy donors. Repertoires were generated with immunoSEQ multiplex PCR, while TCRdb's copy carries only in-frame clones and drops some. The table shows 150,000 to 200,000 clones, with 80% to 90% occurring only once. Sequencing was performed on PBMCs. All receptors derive from a woman in her twenties or thirties in good health and CMV-seronegative. CDR3s include the opening cysteine and the closing phenylalanine or tryptophan. D genes are given only for firm matches. Size tells how often a clone was seen (once, few, many) or the class of an expanded clone, and some rows leave it out.

v_gene	abundance	j_gene	d_gene	CDR3nt	CDR3aa
TRBV5-1	.	TRBJ1-3	TRBD1	TGCGCCAGCAGCTGGCGGCAGGGGGACACCATATATTTT	CASSWRQGDTIYF
TRBV5-1	few	TRBJ1-6	.	TGCGCCAGCAGCTGGGAAGGGGACTATAATTCACCCCTCCACTTT	CASSWEGDYNSPLHF
TRBV7-3	.	TRBJ2-3	TRBD1	TGTGCCAGCAGCTTCACAGGGGGAAGAGATACGCAGTATTTT	CASSFTGGRDTQYF
TRBV5-1	.	TRBJ1-1	.	TGCGCCAGCAGCTCCTTTCTAGGGGGGGATACTGAAGCTTTCTTT	CASSSFLGGDTEAFF
TRBV4-1	once	TRBJ2-2	.	TGCGCCAGCAGCCAACCCCATGCCCTAGCTCACCAGAACACCGGGGAGCTGTTTTTT	CASSQPHALAHQNTGELFF
TRBV4-1	.	TRBJ2-7	.	TGCGCCAGCAGCCACTCTGGGGCAGGCCCCTACGAGCAGTACTTC	CASSHSGAGPYEQYF
TRBV30	.	TRBJ2-3	TRBD2	TGTGCCTGGAGGACTGGGCTAGCGGGAAGCACAGATACGCAGTATTTT	CAWRTGLAGSTDTQYF
TRBV9	.	TRBJ1-1	TRBD1	TGTGCCAGCAGCCGTTCCGGACAGGGTCGCACTGAAGCTTTCTTT	CASSRSGQGRTEAFF
TRBV10-1	.	TRBJ2-1	TRBD2	TGCGCCAGCAGTGATGTGGGCGGGGGACTTAACAATGAGCAGTTCTTC	CASSDVGGGLNNEQFF
TRBV29-1	few	TRBJ2-2	TRBD2	TGCAGCGTGGGACTAGCGGGCCGCGTCGGGGAGCTGTTTTTT	CSVGLAGRVGELFF
TRBV20-1	.	TRBJ2-7	.	TGCAGTGCTAGGTATCTCTACGAGCAGTACTTC	CSARYLYEQYF
TRBV19	few	TRBJ1-5	.	TGTGCCAGTAGTAGAGGTCAGCCCCAGCATTTT	CASSRGQPQHF
TRBV5-1	.	TRBJ1-1	.	TGCGCCAGCAGCTTACGGCGGTCGAACACTGAAGCTTTCTTT	CASSLRRSNTEAFF
TRBV2	.	TRBJ2-7	.	TGTGCCAGCACCAGATTTGAGGCCTACGAGCAGTACTTC	CASTRFEAYEQYF
TRBV11-2	once	TRBJ2-7	.	TGTGCCAGCAGCTTTCCCCCGATCGTCCAGGCCGACGAGCAGTACTTC	CASSFPPIVQADEQYF
TRBV5-1	few	TRBJ1-3	.	TGCGCCAGCAGCTTGTCTCCGGGAGTCCGGTTTGGAAACACCATATATTTT	CASSLSPGVRFGNTIYF
TRBV7-2	.	TRBJ2-5	TRBD2	TGTGCCAGCAGCTCCCGTTGGGGACTAGCGCTAGAGACCCAGTACTTC	CASSSRWGLALETQYF
TRBV5-1	.	TRBJ1-4	.	TGCGCCAGCAGCCTCGACAGGTTCTCAACTAATGAAAAACTGTTTTTT	CASSLDRFSTNEKLFF
TRBV4-1	.	TRBJ1-1	.	TGCGCCAGCAGCCGCGTCCCCACAGGGACGACCACTGAAGCTTTCTTT	CASSRVPTGTTTEAFF
TRBV10-1	.	TRBJ2-3	TRBD2	TGCGCCAGCAGTGAGTCGCGGGGGGCAGGTACGCAGTATTTT	CASSESRGAGTQYF
TRBV5-1	.	TRBJ1-2	TRBD1	TGCGCCAGCAGCCCGGGACAGGGTCTGAGTGGCTACACCTTC	CASSPGQGLSGYTF
TRBV7-9	once	TRBJ2-7	TRBD1	TGTGCCAGCAGTCTGGGGGCAGGGGGAACCTACGAGCAGTACTTC	CASSLGAGGTYEQYF
TRBV19	.	TRBJ2-5	.	TGTGCCAGTAGTATGGGGTATTCAGGGAAAGAGACCCAGTACTTC	CASSMGYSGKETQYF
TRBV4-1	few	TRBJ2-7	TRBD2	TGCGCCAGCAGCCAACCGCGGGGGGAGCAGTACTTC	CASSQPRGEQYF
TRBV7-9	.	TRBJ1-4	TRBD1	TGTGCCAGCAGCACAAACCAGGGGGATGAAAAACTGTTTTTT	CASSTNQGDEKLFF
TRBV5-1	.	TRBJ2-7	TRBD2	TGCGCCAGCAGCTTGGCCGCGGGGGACCAGTACTTC	CASSLAAGDQYF
TRBV7-8	.	TRBJ1-2	.	TGTGCCAGCAGCTCGAGCATTTATGGCTACACCTTC	CASSSSIYGYTF
TRBV5-4	.	TRBJ2-2	.	TGTGCCAGCAGCTTACCGGGGACCGGGGAGCTGTTTTTT	CASSLPGTGELFF
TRBV6-5	once	TRBJ2-5	.	TGTGCCAGCACCTACGGGGGGCCCCAAGAGACCCAGTACTTC	CASTYGGPQETQYF
TRBV7-9	few	TRBJ2-7	.	TGTGCCAGCAGCTTAGGATGGACAGAGCAGTACTTC	CASSLGWTEQYF
TRBV27	.	TRBJ1-4	.	TGTGCCAGCAGCCCAGGGGCAACTAATGAAAAACTGTTTTTT	CASSPGATNEKLFF
TRBV5-5	.	TRBJ2-7	.	TGTGCCAGCAGCGATCCGGGGGCCTACGAGCAGTACTTC	CASSDPGAYEQYF
TRBV5-1	.	TRBJ2-3	.	TGCGCCAGCAGGGGCCTCACAGATACGCAGTATTTT	CASRGLTDTQYF
TRBV28	.	TRBJ2-3	.	TGTGCCAGCAGTTTACCACTAGTGGTCGGTACGCAGTATTTT	CASSLPLVVGTQYF
TRBV2	few	TRBJ1-2	.	TGTGCCAGCAGCGGGGAACAGTACTATGGCTACACCTTC	CASSGEQYYGYTF
TRBV19	few	TRBJ1-6	TRBD1	TGTGCCAGTAGCTCGATGCAGGGGGCTGCTCATTCACCCCTCCACTTT	CASSSMQGAAHSPLHF
TRBV5-6	.	TRBJ2-7	.	TGTGCCAGCAGGATATCGAGCTACGAGCAGTACTTC	CASRISSYEQYF
TRBV4-2	.	TRBJ2-5	TRBD2	TGTGCCAGCAGCCAAGAAAATACGGGAGGCTCGAGGACCCAGTACTTC	CASSQENTGGSRTQYF
TRBV7-8	.	TRBJ1-4	.	TGTGCCAGCAGCTTAGAAGGAGGGAAAGAAAAACTGTTTTTT	CASSLEGGKEKLFF
TRBV2	.	TRBJ2-1	TRBD2	TGTGCCAGCAGTGAAGCGGGAGGGACCTACAATGAGCAGTTCTTC	CASSEAGGTYNEQFF
TRBV6-5	.	TRBJ1-6	.	TGTGCCAGCAGTTACTCACAGGGATATAATTCACCCCTCCACTTT	CASSYSQGYNSPLHF
TRBV5-1	.	TRBJ2-1	TRBD1	TGCGCCAGCAGCTTGGCGGGACAGGGGCACAATGAGCAGTTCTTC	CASSLAGQGHNEQFF
TRBV30	.	TRBJ1-4	.	TGTGCCTGGACCCCGGGGAGGGCGCCTAATGAAAAACTGTTTTTT	CAWTPGRAPNEKLFF
TRBV30	.	TRBJ2-7	.	TGTGCCTGGGAGCTCTCCTACGAGCAGTACTTC	CAWELSYEQYF
TRBV6-5	.	TRBJ1-5	.	TGTGCCAGCTCGGGGGGCACGAGTAGCAATCAGCCCCAGCATTTT	CASSGGTSSNQPQHF
TRBV1	.	TRBJ2-3	.	TGCACCAGCAGCCCTGGAGTAGCGGGAGGATTCCTGTATTTT	CTSSPGVAGGFLYF
TRBV7-6	once	TRBJ2-1	.	TGTGCCAGCAGCCCCCAATCAGGGTACTACAATGAGCAGTTCTTC	CASSPQSGYYNEQFF
TRBV4-1	once	TRBJ2-7	TRBD2	TGCGCCAGCAGCCACCTCCCGGGACTAACGGCCTACGAGCAGTACTTC	CASSHLPGLTAYEQYF
TRBV5-1	.	TRBJ1-2	.	TGCGCCAGCAGCTTGGACCAGGGGTGGGATGGCTACACCTTC	CASSLDQGWDGYTF
TRBV18	.	TRBJ2-2	.	TGTGCCAGCTCACCCCGCGCGGTTGCCGGGGAGCTGTTTTTT	CASSPRAVAGELFF
TRBV30	.	TRBJ2-5	TRBD1	TGTGCCTGGACAGGGGGCGGACAAGAGACCCAGTACTTC	CAWTGGGQETQYF